This T cell receptor (beta chain) was identified during a study of cytomegalovirus exposure and HLA in healthy donors. With respect to this clone: Its cognate antigen is unknown.

The length of the CDR3 is 16 residues. Trimming removed 0 bases at V and 1 base at J, with 13 bases between. Germline CDR1 SGHRS, CDR2 YFSETQ. Study-level points and caveats: Another analysis was done later, and it associated more than 15,000 TCR beta sequences with HLA alleles at 0.05 false discovery rate. Apparent HLA restriction characterized most CMV-associated TCR beta chains in a later analysis. DRB1 had the most TCR associations and HLA-C the fewest, a later analysis found, with rates varying by HLA locus.

Vbeta (60) and Jbeta (13) primers were used in the PCR. Measured with immunoSEQ multiplex PCR; TCRdb has only the in-frame clones, and not every one. Here the sample spans about 190,000 clones, over 60% being singletons. The TCR was taken from a man younger than 45 in good health and CMV-seropositive. The chain couples TRBV5-1 to TRBJ2-5, with D perhaps matching TRBD2 (6 bases). The sample taken for sequencing was PBMCs. The CDR3 DNA follows: TGCGCCAGCAGCTTGGTAGGGCGGGGCCTCCAAGAGACCCAGTACTTC. It translates to CASSLVGRGLQETQYF.